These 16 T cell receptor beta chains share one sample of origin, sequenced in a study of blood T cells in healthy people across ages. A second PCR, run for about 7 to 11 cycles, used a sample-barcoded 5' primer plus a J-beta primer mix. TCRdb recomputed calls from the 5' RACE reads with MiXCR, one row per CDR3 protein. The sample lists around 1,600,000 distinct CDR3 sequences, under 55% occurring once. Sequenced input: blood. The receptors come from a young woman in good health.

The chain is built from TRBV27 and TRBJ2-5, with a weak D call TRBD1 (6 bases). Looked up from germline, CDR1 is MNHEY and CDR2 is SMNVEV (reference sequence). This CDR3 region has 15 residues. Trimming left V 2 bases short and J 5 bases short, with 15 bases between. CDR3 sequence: CASSLGWDNRETQYF. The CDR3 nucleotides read TGTGCCAGCAGTTTAGGCTGGGACAACCGTGAGACCCAGTACTTC.

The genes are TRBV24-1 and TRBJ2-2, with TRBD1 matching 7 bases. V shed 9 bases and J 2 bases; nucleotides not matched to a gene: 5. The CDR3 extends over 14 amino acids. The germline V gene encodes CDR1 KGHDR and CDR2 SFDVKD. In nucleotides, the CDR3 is TGTGCCACCGCCACAGGGGAAAACACCGGGGAGCTGTTTTTT. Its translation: CATATGENTGELFF.

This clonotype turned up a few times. The CDR3 DNA reads TGTGCCAGCAGCCCCAAGGACAACTCCTACAATGAGCAGTTCTTC. Its translation: CASSPKDNSYNEQFF. The genes are TRBV7-9 and TRBJ2-1, with D possibly TRBD1 on 5 matching bases. Germline values: CDR1 SEHNR, CDR2 FQNEAQ (reference sequence). With 5 bases removed from V and 0 bases from J, the gap between germline ends came to 11 bases. The CDR3 consists of 15 residues.

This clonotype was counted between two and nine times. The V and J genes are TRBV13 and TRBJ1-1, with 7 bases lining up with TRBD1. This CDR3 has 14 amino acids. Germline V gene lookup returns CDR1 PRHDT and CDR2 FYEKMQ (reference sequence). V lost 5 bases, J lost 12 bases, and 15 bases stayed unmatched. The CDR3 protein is CASSPLRPAGGSFF. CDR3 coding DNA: TGTGCCAGCAGCCCGTTGCGTCCGGCAGGGGGTTCTTTCTTT.

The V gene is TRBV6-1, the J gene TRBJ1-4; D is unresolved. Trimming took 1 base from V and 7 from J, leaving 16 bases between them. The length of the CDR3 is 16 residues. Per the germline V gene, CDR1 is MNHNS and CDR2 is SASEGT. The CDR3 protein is CASSEDTGSTREKLFF. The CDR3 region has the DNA TGTGCCAGCAGTGAAGATACCGGCTCAACTCGTGAAAAACTGTTTTTT.

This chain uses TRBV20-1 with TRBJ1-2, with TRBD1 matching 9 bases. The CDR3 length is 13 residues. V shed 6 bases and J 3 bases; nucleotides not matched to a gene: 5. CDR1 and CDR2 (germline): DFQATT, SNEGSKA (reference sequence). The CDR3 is CSAGQGSDYGYTF. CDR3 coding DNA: TGCAGTGCCGGACAGGGGTCTGACTATGGCTACACCTTC.

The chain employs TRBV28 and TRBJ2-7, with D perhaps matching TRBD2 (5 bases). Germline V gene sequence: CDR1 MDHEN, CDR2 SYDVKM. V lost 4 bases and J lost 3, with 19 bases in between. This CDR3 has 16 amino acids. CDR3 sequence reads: CASSSRWAGRNYEQYF. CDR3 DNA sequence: TGTGCCAGCAGTTCCAGGTGGGCGGGCAGAAACTACGAGCAGTACTTC.

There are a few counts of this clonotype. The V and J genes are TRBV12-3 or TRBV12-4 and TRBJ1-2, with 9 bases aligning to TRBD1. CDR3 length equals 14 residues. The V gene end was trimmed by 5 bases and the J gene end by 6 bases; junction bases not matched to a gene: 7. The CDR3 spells CASSPGTGTHGYTF. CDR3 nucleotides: TGTGCCAGCAGTCCCGGGACAGGGACCCATGGCTACACCTTC.

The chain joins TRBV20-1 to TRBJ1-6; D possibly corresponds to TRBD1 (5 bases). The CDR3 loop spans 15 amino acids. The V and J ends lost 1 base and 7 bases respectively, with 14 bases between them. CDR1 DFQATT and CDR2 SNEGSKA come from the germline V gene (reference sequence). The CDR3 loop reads CSARVSGSGNSPLHF. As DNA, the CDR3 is TGCAGTGCTAGAGTTTCAGGGTCGGGAAATTCACCCCTCCACTTT.

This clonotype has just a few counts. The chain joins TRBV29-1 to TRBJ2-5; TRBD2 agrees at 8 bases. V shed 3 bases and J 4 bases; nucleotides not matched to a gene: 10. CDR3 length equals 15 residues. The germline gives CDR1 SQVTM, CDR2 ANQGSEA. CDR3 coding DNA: TGCAGCGTTGACCACAGCGGGAGAAGGATAGAGACCCAGTACTTC. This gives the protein CSVDHSGRRIETQYF.

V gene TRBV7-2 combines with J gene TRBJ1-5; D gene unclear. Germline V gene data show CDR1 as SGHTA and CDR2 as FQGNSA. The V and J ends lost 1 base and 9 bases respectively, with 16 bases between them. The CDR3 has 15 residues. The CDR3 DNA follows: TGTGCCAGCAGCTTAGTCCAGAATGGTGAATCGCCCCAGCATTTT. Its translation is CASSLVQNGESPQHF.

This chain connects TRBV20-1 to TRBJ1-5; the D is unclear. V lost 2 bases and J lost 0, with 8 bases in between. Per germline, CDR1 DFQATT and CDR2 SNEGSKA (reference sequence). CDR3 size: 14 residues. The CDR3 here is CSARLTLSNQPQHF. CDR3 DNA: TGCAGTGCTAGACTCACCCTTAGCAATCAGCCCCAGCATTTT.

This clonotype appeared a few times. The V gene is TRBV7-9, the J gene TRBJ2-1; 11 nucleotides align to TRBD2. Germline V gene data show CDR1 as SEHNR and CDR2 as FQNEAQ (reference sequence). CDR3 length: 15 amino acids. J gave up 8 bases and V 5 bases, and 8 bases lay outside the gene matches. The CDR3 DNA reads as TGTGCCAGCAGCCCCCCGACTAGCGGGGACCATGAGCAGTTCTTC. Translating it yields CASSPPTSGDHEQFF.

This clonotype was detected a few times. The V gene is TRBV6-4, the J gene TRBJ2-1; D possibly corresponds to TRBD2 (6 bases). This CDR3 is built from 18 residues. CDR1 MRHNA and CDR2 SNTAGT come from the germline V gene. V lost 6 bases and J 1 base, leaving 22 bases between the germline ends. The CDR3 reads CASRARGWTNGSYNEQFF. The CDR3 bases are TGTGCCAGCAGGGCACGAGGTTGGACTAACGGATCCTACAATGAGCAGTTCTTC.

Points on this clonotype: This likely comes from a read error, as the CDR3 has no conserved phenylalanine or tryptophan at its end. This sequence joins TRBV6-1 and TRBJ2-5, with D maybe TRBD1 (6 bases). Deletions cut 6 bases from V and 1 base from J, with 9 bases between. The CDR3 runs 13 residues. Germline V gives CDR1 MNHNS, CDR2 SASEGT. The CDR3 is CASRQGFQETQYL. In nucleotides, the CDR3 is TGTGCCAGCAGACAGGGCTTCCAAGAGACCCAGTACCTC.

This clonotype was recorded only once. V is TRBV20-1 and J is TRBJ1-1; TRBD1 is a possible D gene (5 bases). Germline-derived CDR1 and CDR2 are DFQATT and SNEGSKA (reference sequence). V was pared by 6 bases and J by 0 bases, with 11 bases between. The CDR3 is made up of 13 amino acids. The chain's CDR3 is CSAGTDLNTEAFF. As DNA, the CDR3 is TGCAGTGCAGGGACCGATTTGAACACTGAAGCTTTCTTT.